This T cell receptor beta chain was sequenced in a study of CXCR3-negative and CXCR3-positive naive CD8 T cells. As for the study in general: Roughly 1.5 +/- 0.3 million TRB reads came from each library, giving some 150 million in total.

Every CD8+ T cell subset underwent triplicate sorting at more than 250,000 cells apiece. Study observations and caveats: CXCR3 expression dropped partially after cryopreservation, and most assays relied on fresh PBMCs. TRBV-TRBJ usage was alike in naive CXCR3-negative and CXCR3-positive cells but differed in memory cells. Naive cells with CXCR3 showed TRB CDR3s that were more hydrophobic than those in CXCR3-negative naive cells.

It was by 5' RACE with UMI labels that the TRB cDNA libraries were prepared. With the 5' RACE reads reprocessed, TCRdb shows one record per CDR3 protein and no DNA. This sample's clone table lists some 150,000 distinct CDR3 sequences. Worth noting for this clonotype: What it recognizes is unknown.

This receptor was identified in a human donor in good health. Some clones in this sample may be carry-over from other donors' samples. The sequenced sample was naive CXCR3+ CD8+ T cells from blood. Subset noted: CD45RO-CCR7+CD27+CD95- naive CD8+ T cells expressing CXCR3 (TNR3+).

CDR3 region: CASSPTGLAAYNEQFF. The chain employs TRBV3-1 and TRBJ2-1; TCRdb returns TRBD2, unconfirmable since there is no DNA. The germline V gene has CDR1 LGHDT and CDR2 YNNKEL (reference sequence). There are 16 residues in the CDR3.